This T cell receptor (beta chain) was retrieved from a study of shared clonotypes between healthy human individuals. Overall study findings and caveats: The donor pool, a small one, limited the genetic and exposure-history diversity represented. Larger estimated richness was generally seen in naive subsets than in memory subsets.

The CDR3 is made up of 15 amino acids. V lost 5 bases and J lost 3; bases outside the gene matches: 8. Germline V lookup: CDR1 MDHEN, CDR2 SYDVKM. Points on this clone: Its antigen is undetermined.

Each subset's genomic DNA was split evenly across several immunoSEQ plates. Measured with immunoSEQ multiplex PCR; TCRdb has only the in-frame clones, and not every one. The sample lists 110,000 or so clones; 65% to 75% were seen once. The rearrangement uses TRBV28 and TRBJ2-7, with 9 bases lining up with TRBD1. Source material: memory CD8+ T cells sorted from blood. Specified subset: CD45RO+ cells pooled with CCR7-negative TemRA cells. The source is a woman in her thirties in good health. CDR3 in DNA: TGTGCCAGCAGTGAAGCGACAGGGGGACACTACGAGCAGTACTTC. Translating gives CASSEATGGHYEQYF. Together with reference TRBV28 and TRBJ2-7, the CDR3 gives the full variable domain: DVKVTQSSRYLVKRTGEKVFLECVQDMDHENMFWYRQDPGLGLRLIYFSYDVKMKEKGDIPEGYSVSREKKERFSLILESASTNQTSMYLCASSEATGGHYEQYFGPGTRLTVT.